Described below is a single T cell receptor beta chain sequence and its context. Its antigen remains unidentified. In total, each donor contributed a single heparinised blood draw that averaged around 100 mL. The authors reverse transcribed all of the isolated RNA, so sequencing captured expressed TCRB transcripts. Sequenced by immunoSEQ multiplex PCR; TCRdb stores in-frame clones only, minus some. Of fewer than 250,000 clones listed, over 12% were seen once; the top ten hold more than 0.02%. This entry comes from a study of beta chain features in type 1 diabetes. In the study overall: There were 90 million to 110 million sorted cells examined across all samples. Whole-study findings and limits: Lower insertion and higher deletion counts appeared at VDJ junctions in type 1 diabetes patients. Patients showed naive, central memory and Treg TCRB repertoires that appeared more similar than those of healthy donors.

CDR1 SGHRS and CDR2 YFSETQ come from the germline V gene. CDR3 length: 18 amino acids. V lost 1 base, J lost 1 base, and 8 bases stayed unmatched. The V gene is TRBV5-1, the J gene TRBJ2-2, with TRBD2 matching over 9 bases. The clonotype was recovered from a woman aged 35 to 49 in good health. The sample comprised naive CD4+ T cells from blood. In DNA form, the CDR3 reads TGCGCCAGCAGCTTGCAGCTGGGGACTAGCAGGAACACCGGGGAGCTGTTTTTT. Translation: CASSLQLGTSRNTGELFF.